Presented here are 23 T cell receptor beta chains from one specimen sequenced in a study of blood T cell repertoires in COVID-19 (dated by TCRdb to 2018 to 2021). Libraries came from the immunoSEQ multiplex PCR assay. Held by TCRdb, this immuneACCESS table contains in-frame sequences only and omits some clones. Under half of the omission traces to an unresolved V gene where checked; the cause of the rest is unknown. Counted in this sample were under 300,000 clones; about four fifths of them appeared once. The top ten clones comprise 3% to 4% of the sample. Input material: peripheral blood. The receptor set was obtained from a woman under 30 with acute or convalescent COVID-19.

The chain links TRBV14 to TRBJ2-7, with TRBD2 matching over 12 bases. Trimming removed 4 bases from V and 3 bases from J; junction bases left unmatched: 4. The CDR3 is made up of 15 amino acids. Germline V CDR1 and CDR2: SGHDN, FVKESK. The CDR3, as DNA: TGTGCCAGCAGCCCCGGACTAGCGGGGCTCTACGAGCAGTACTTC. This sequence encodes CASSPGLAGLYEQYF.

CDR3 in DNA: TGTGCCAGCAGTTCGCCTAGCGGGAGAACAGATACGCAGTATTTT. Protein: CASSSPSGRTDTQYF. The V gene is TRBV27, the J gene TRBJ2-3; 10 bases fit TRBD2. V trimming: 4 bases; J trimming: 3 bases; junction bases outside the gene matches: 4. The CDR3 has 15 residues. Per the germline V gene, CDR1 is MNHEY and CDR2 is SMNVEV (reference sequence).

The chain combines TRBV6-5 with TRBJ2-4, with D unresolved. With 5 bases removed from V and 6 bases from J, the gap between germline ends came to 11 bases. CDR3 length: 13 residues. Germline-derived CDR1 and CDR2 are MNHEY and SVGAGI. This CDR3 reads CASSRRDTNIQYF. Here the CDR3 DNA reads TGTGCCAGCAGTAGAAGAGACACAAACATTCAGTACTTC.

This chain joins TRBV30 and TRBJ1-2; D remains ambiguous. V was cut by 1 base and J by 6 bases, with 12 bases left in between. CDR3 length: 13 amino acids. From germline, CDR1 is GTSNPN and CDR2 SVGIG (reference sequence). The CDR3 DNA follows: TGTGCCTGGAGTGACGGGGTTGCGGATGGCTACACCTTC. Protein sequence: CAWSDGVADGYTF.

This clone was observed once. This chain connects TRBV28 to TRBJ2-3; D is possibly TRBD2 (5 bases). Germline CDR1 MDHEN, CDR2 SYDVKM. CDR3 size: 16 residues. V shed 6 bases and J shed 5 bases, with 21 bases lying between them. The CDR3 is CASSRVGLLRGDTQYF. CDR3 sequence (DNA): TGTGCCAGCAGCCGCGTTGGGCTCTTACGGGGAGATACGCAGTATTTT.

This chain uses TRBV20-1 with TRBJ2-5; maybe TRBD2 (6 bases). CDR3 size: 13 residues. V was trimmed by 3 bases and J by 5 bases, leaving 13 bases between them. Germline V gene sequence: CDR1 DFQATT, CDR2 SNEGSKA (reference sequence). The CDR3 DNA follows: TGCAGTGCTAGTCTCTTTGGGGGGGAGACCCAGTACTTC. This gives the protein CSASLFGGETQYF.

This clone came up a few times. The rearrangement joins TRBV12-5 to TRBJ1-5, with 7 positions matching TRBD1. The V gene's germline CDR1 is LGHNT and CDR2 FRNRAP. The junction had 8 bases not matched to a gene; V was cut back by 2 bases and J by 7 bases. This CDR3 is built from 15 residues. DNA of the CDR3: TGTGCTAGTGGTTTGTCAACCGGAGGGGGCCAGCCCCAGCATTTT. This gives the protein CASGLSTGGGQPQHF.

The chain couples TRBV5-1 to TRBJ1-1, with D perhaps matching TRBD1 (5 bases). V shed 4 bases and J shed 6 bases, with 19 bases lying between them. There are 15 residues in the CDR3. CDR1 is SGHRS and CDR2 is YFSETQ in the germline V gene. CDR3 bases: TGCGCCAGCAGCCCCACCGGGGGGGGAAACTCTGAAGCTTTCTTT. This gives the protein CASSPTGGGNSEAFF.

The chain couples TRBV19 to TRBJ1-4; 11 bases are a match to TRBD1. CDR3 length: 16 amino acids. Germline assignment: CDR1 LNHDA and CDR2 SQIVND (reference sequence). V shed 3 bases, J shed 8 bases, and the junction held 8 bases outside the gene matches. CDR3 in DNA: TGTGCCAGTAGTATGTTCGGACAGGGGGCGCGCGAAAAACTGTTTTTT. This codes for CASSMFGQGAREKLFF. Using reference TRBV19 and TRBJ1-4 for the parts outside the CDR3, the full variable domain is DGGITQSPKYLFRKEGQNVTLSCEQNLNHDAMYWYRQDPGQGLRLIYYSQIVNDFQKGDIAEGYSVSREKKESFPLTVTSAQKNPTAFYLCASSMFGQGAREKLFFGSGTQLSVL.

The rearrangement uses TRBV5-1 and TRBJ2-1; D is unresolved. Trimming removed 2 bases at V and 2 bases at J, with 11 bases between. Per germline, CDR1 SGHRS and CDR2 YFSETQ. This CDR3 is 15 amino acids long. The CDR3 bases are TGCGCCAGCAGCTTAGAACAGAAGACCTACAATGAGCAGTTCTTC. Protein sequence: CASSLEQKTYNEQFF.

The chain is built from TRBV15 and TRBJ1-2, with TRBD1 identical over 11 bases. CDR3 size: 15 residues. V lost 3 bases and J lost 4; bases outside the gene matches: 4. Germline V gene data show CDR1 as LNHNV and CDR2 as YYDKDF (reference sequence). In DNA form, the CDR3 reads TGTGCCACCAGCAGGGACAGGGGGCTGGGCTATGGCTACACCTTC. This codes for CATSRDRGLGYGYTF.

The chain uses TRBV28 and TRBJ2-1, with D tentatively TRBD2 (6 bases). The CDR3 spans 16 residues. V lost 6 bases to trimming and J lost 7 bases, with 22 bases between them. From germline, CDR1 is MDHEN and CDR2 SYDVKM. CDR3 sequence (DNA): TGTGCCAGCAGCCGCGCGCGACTAGGAGGTGGAAATGAGCAGTTCTTC. Its protein product is CASSRARLGGGNEQFF.

In its sample, this clone was seen once. The CDR3 sequence is CATTGQGTDTQYF. DNA of the CDR3: TGTGCCACCACCGGACAGGGGACAGATACGCAGTATTTT. The chain joins TRBV24-1 to TRBJ2-3; 9 bases fit TRBD1. The length of the CDR3 is 13 residues. CDR1 and CDR2 from the germline V gene are KGHDR and SFDVKD. V was pared by 8 bases and J by 3 bases, with 2 bases of the junction left unmatched.

The chain couples TRBV24-1 to TRBJ2-2; possibly TRBD1 for D (6 bases). The CDR3 spans 14 residues. The germline gives CDR1 KGHDR, CDR2 SFDVKD. V lost 7 bases, J lost 4 bases, and 12 bases lay in between. CDR3 loop: CATSLQGGTGELFF. The CDR3 DNA reads TGTGCCACCAGCCTACAGGGCGGCACCGGGGAGCTGTTTTTT.

The V gene is TRBV10-3, the J gene TRBJ2-7; D might be TRBD2 (5 bases). Germline CDR1 is ENHRY and CDR2 is SYGVKD. V lost 6 bases and J 2 bases, leaving 11 bases between the germline ends. The CDR3 length is 13 residues. The chain's CDR3 is CAIRPGLTYEQYF. CDR3 in DNA: TGTGCCATCAGACCGGGATTAACCTACGAGCAGTACTTC.

This clone was recorded once. The chain couples TRBV25-1 to TRBJ2-2, with 8 nucleotides matching TRBD1. The CDR3 has 16 residues. Germline V gene sequence: CDR1 MGHDK, CDR2 SYGVNS. V shed 4 bases and J 0 bases; nucleotides not matched to a gene: 4. CDR3 nucleotide sequence: TGTGCCAGCAGTGGACCGGGACAGGCGAACACCGGGGAGCTGTTTTTT. Protein product: CASSGPGQANTGELFF.

This chain joins TRBV28 and TRBJ1-3; D gene uncertain. This CDR3 region has 15 residues. Germline CDR1 and CDR2: MDHEN and SYDVKM. With 6 bases removed from V and 5 bases from J, the gap between germline ends came to 17 bases. The CDR3 reads CASSRAVNTRNTIYF. For the CDR3, the DNA is TGTGCCAGCAGCCGAGCAGTAAACACTAGAAACACCATATATTTT. The entire variable domain, with the rest obtained from reference TRBV28 and TRBJ1-3, is as follows: DVKVTQSSRYLVKRTGEKVFLECVQDMDHENMFWYRQDPGLGLRLIYFSYDVKMKEKGDIPEGYSVSREKKERFSLILESASTNQTSMYLCASSRAVNTRNTIYFGEGSWLTVV.

The genes are TRBV2 and TRBJ2-1, with 11 bases aligning to TRBD2. Germline-derived CDR1 and CDR2 are SNHLY and FYNNEI. V shed 7 bases, J shed 1 base, and the junction held 6 bases outside the gene matches. The CDR3 has 16 residues. CDR3 sequence reads: CASIFSGRASYNEQFF. CDR3 bases: TGTGCCAGCATTTTTAGCGGGAGGGCTTCCTACAATGAGCAGTTCTTC.

This rearrangement joins TRBV30 to TRBJ1-3; no definite D call. This CDR3 is built from 13 residues. The germline V and J ends were trimmed by 3 bases and 4 bases, with 10 bases remaining between them. CDR1 and CDR2 from the germline V gene are GTSNPN and SVGIG (reference sequence). In DNA form, the CDR3 reads TGTGCCTGGAGGAGAACGGGGGGAAACACCATATATTTT. This translates into CAWRRTGGNTIYF.

This clone was counted only a few times. The J gene is TRBJ2-7, the V gene TRBV4-3; D gene unclear. CDR3 size: 15 residues. Trimming pared 1 base from V and 4 bases from J, leaving 14 bases between. The V gene's germline CDR1 is LGHNA and CDR2 YSLEER. The CDR3 spells CASSQGLGGDYEQYF. CDR3 nucleotides: TGCGCCAGCAGCCAAGGTCTTGGCGGAGATTACGAGCAGTACTTC.

The chain is built from TRBV10-1 and TRBJ1-2, with 7 bases that match TRBD1. V lost 3 bases to trimming and J lost 3 bases; unmatched junction nucleotides: 10. Germline V gives CDR1 WNHNN, CDR2 SYGVQD (reference sequence). The CDR3 spans 16 residues. The CDR3 DNA is TGCGCCAGCAGTGATGCCTCCGGGACAGATTACTATGGCTACACCTTC. It translates to CASSDASGTDYYGYTF.

The chain combines TRBV3-1 (or the pseudogene TRBV3-2) with TRBJ2-5; 9 bases fit TRBD2. The CDR3 length is 15 residues. The V and J ends lost 4 bases and 5 bases, in that order; junction bases with no gene match: 8. Germline CDR1 is LGHDT and CDR2 is YNNKEL (reference sequence). Here the CDR3 DNA reads TGTGCCAGCAGCCCCCCTCTAGCGGGACGGGAGACCCAGTACTTC. Its protein is CASSPPLAGRETQYF.

The chain couples TRBV24-1 to TRBJ2-2; D is undetermined. The V gene lost 4 bases and the J gene lost 3 bases, with 20 bases spanning the gap. Germline CDR1 reads KGHDR; CDR2 reads SFDVKD. The CDR3 has 18 amino acids. The CDR3 spells CATSDSPRQPVDTGELFF. CDR3 in DNA: TGTGCCACCAGTGACTCCCCGAGGCAGCCGGTGGACACCGGGGAGCTGTTTTTT.